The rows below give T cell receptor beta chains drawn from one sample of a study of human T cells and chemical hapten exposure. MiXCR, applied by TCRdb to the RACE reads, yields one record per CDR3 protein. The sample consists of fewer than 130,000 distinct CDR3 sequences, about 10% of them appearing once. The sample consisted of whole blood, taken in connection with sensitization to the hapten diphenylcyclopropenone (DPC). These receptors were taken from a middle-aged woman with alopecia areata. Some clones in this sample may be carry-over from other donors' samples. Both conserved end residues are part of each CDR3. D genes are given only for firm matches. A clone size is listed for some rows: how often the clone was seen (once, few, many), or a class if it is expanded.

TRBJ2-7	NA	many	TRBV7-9	TGTGCCAGCAGCTTGGAAAGGTCGCGGTACTACGAGCAGTACTTC	CASSLERSRYYEQYF
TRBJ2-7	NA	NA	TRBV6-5	TGTGCCAGCAGTTACTCAGGCTCGGGAGTCTACGAGCAGTACTTC	CASSYSGSGVYEQYF
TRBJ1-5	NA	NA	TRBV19	TGTGCCAGTAGTCAGTCCATTACAGGGAACCTCTATAGCAATCAGCCCCAGCATTTT	CASSQSITGNLYSNQPQHF
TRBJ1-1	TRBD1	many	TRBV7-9	TGTGCCAGCAGCTTTGGGGGACAGGGAAACACTGAAGCTTTCTTT	CASSFGGQGNTEAFF
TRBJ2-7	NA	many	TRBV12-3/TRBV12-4	TGTGCCAGCAGCCAGAAAAGGGACGGATCCTACGAGCAGTACTTC	CASSQKRDGSYEQYF
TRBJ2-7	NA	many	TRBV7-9	TGTGCCAGCAGCTTAGTCCAGAGCTCCTACGAGCAGTACTTC	CASSLVQSSYEQYF
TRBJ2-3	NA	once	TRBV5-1	TGCGCCAGCGCCGTGGACAGCCGCACAGATACGCAGTATTTT	CASAVDSRTDTQYF
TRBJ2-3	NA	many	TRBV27	TGTGCCAGCAGTTTCCGACCCCAGGATACGCAGTATTTT	CASSFRPQDTQYF
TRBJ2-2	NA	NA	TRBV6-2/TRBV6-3	TGTGCCAGCAGTTACTACGGGGAGCTGTTTTTT	CASSYYGELFF
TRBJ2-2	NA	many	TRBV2	TGTGCCAGCAGTGTTCAGGGATTGGGGACCGGGGAGCTGTTTTTT	CASSVQGLGTGELFF
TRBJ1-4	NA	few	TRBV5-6	TGTGCCAGCAGTTGGGGGGGCAGCAATCTCCGTGATGAAAAACTGTTTTTT	CASSWGGSNLRDEKLFF
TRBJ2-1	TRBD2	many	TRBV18	TGTGCCAGCTCACGGCGGGAGGACTACAATGAGCAGTTCTTC	CASSRREDYNEQFF
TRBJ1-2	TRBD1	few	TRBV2	TGTGCCAGCAGGGAACAGGGGCCCAGCTATGGCTACACCTTC	CASREQGPSYGYTF
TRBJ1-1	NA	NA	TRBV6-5	TGTGCCAGCAGTTACTCGAGAGGGGTTGGGGTTAGGACTGAAGCTTTCTTT	CASSYSRGVGVRTEAFF
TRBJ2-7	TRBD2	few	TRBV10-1	TGCGCCAGCAGTGAGGTAAAAGCGGGAGGGTTGACCTACGAGCAGTACTTC	CASSEVKAGGLTYEQYF
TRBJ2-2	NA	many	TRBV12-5	TGTGCTAGTGGTTTTGCCGGGGAGCTGTTTTTT	CASGFAGELFF
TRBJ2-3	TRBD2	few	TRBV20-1	TGCAGTGCTAGAGTCGGAAGCGGGAGAACTAGCACAGATACGCAGTATTTT	CSARVGSGRTSTDTQYF
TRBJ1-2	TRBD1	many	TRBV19	TGTGCCAGTCGAACGACAGGGGTCCCCGGTGACACCTTC	CASRTTGVPGDTF